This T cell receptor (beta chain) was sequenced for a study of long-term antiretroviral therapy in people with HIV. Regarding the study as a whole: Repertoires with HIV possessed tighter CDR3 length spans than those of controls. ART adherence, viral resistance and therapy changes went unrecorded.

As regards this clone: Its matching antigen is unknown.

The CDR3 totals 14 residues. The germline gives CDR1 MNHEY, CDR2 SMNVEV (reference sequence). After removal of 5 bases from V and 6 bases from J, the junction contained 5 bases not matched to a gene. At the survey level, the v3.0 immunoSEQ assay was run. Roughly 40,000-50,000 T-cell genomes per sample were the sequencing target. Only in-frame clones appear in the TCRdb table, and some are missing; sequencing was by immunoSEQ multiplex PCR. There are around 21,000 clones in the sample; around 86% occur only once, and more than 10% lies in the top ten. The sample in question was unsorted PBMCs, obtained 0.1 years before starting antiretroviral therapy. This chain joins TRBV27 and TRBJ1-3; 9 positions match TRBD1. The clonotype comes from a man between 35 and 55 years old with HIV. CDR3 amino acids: CASSQDRGVNTIYF. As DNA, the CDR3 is TGTGCCAGCAGTCAAGACAGGGGGGTAAACACCATATATTTT.